The 18 T cell receptor beta chains in this list originate from one sample, sequenced in a study of blood T cell repertoires in COVID-19. Sequencing was performed with immunoSEQ multiplex PCR; in TCRdb, only in-frame clones are kept and a portion is missing. The table records about 300,000 clones, about nine tenths of them present only once. What was sequenced was PBMCs or T cells enriched from blood (not recorded which). These receptors came from a woman younger than 35 who had recovered from COVID-19.

V is TRBV30 and J is TRBJ2-2, with D tentatively TRBD2 (5 bases). The CDR3 length is 15 residues. V was cut by 0 bases and J by 3 bases, with 11 bases left in between. CDR1 GTSNPN and CDR2 SVGIG come from the germline V gene (reference sequence). CDR3 bases: TGTGCCTGGAGTGTACGGGGTAGTGACACCGGGGAGCTGTTTTTT. Amino acids: CAWSVRGSDTGELFF.

This chain connects TRBV10-1 to TRBJ2-3; 9 bases align to TRBD1. Trimming took 4 bases from V and 6 from J; bases not matched to a gene: 11. The germline CDR1 and CDR2 sequences are WNHNN and SYGVQD (reference sequence). The CDR3 is 16 residues long. The CDR3 here is CASSGSGQGLGDTQYF. DNA of the CDR3: TGCGCCAGCAGTGGCTCGGGACAGGGCCTCGGGGATACGCAGTATTTT.

V usage is TRBV2 and J usage is TRBJ2-2, with D possibly TRBD1 on 6 matching bases. This CDR3 is built from 17 residues. V was pared by 2 bases and J by 3 bases, with 16 bases between. CDR1 is SNHLY and CDR2 is FYNNEI in the germline V gene. The CDR3 sequence: CASSESNPGHYTGELFF. The DNA for the CDR3 is TGTGCCAGCAGTGAATCCAATCCGGGACACTACACCGGGGAGCTGTTTTTT.

This clone was seen only a few times. The chain links TRBV4-1 to TRBJ2-4; 7 bases fit TRBD2. The CDR3 is made up of 12 amino acids. From germline, CDR1 is MGHRA and CDR2 YSYEKL. V shed 5 bases, J shed 8 bases, and the junction held 3 bases outside the gene matches. The CDR3 coding sequence is TGCGCCAGCAGCTCGCTAGCGGACATTCAGTACTTC. Translating gives CASSSLADIQYF.

This chain uses TRBV7-9 with TRBJ2-3, with 11 bases identical to TRBD2. The V gene's germline CDR1 is SEHNR and CDR2 FQNEAQ (reference sequence). Trimming took 4 bases from V and 2 from J; bases not matched to a gene: 5. The CDR3 contains 16 residues. This CDR3 is CASSSSGLADTDTQYF. CDR3 DNA: TGTGCCAGCAGCTCCTCGGGACTAGCGGACACAGATACGCAGTATTTT.

The J gene is TRBJ2-5, the V gene TRBV28, with 8 bases matching TRBD1. CDR1 and CDR2 (germline): MDHEN, SYDVKM. The CDR3 is 14 amino acids. Unmatched junction bases numbered 3, after V lost 5 bases and J lost 1 base. The DNA for the CDR3 is TGTGCCAGCAGTACCGGACAGGGCCAAGAGACCCAGTACTTC. Translating gives CASSTGQGQETQYF.

This clone appeared a single time. The V call is TRBV19, the J call TRBJ2-7; D is possibly TRBD1 (6 bases). This CDR3 is 13 amino acids long. The V gene lost 5 bases and the J gene lost 3 bases, with 11 bases spanning the gap. The germline V gene encodes CDR1 LNHDA and CDR2 SQIVND (reference sequence). Here the CDR3 reads CASSSSDSYEQYF. CDR3 DNA: TGTGCCAGTAGTTCCTCGGACAGCTACGAGCAGTACTTC.

The chain links TRBV14 to TRBJ2-7, with a possible D match to TRBD2 (5 bases). Germline CDR1 SGHDN, CDR2 FVKESK. Trimming removed 4 bases from V and 2 bases from J, with 24 bases in between. The CDR3 sequence is 18 residues long. The CDR3, as DNA: TGTGCCAGCAGCCGAACCAGAGGGTCGAATGACCTGACCTACGAGCAGTACTTC. As protein: CASSRTRGSNDLTYEQYF.

This clone was observed a handful of times. The chain employs TRBV5-6 and TRBJ2-1; 10 bases map to TRBD2. In germline, CDR1 is SGHDT, CDR2 YYEEEE. The length of the CDR3 is 18 residues. The junction had 7 bases not matched to a gene; V was cut back by 1 base and J by 0 bases. Written as DNA, the CDR3 is TGTGCCAGCAGCTTGCGGACTAGCGGTGTCTCCTCCTACAATGAGCAGTTCTTC. It codes for CASSLRTSGVSSYNEQFF.

The chain carries TRBV6-5 and TRBJ1-1; 12 positions match TRBD1. Germline values: CDR1 MNHEY, CDR2 SVGAGI. This CDR3 has 14 amino acids. V shed 6 bases, J shed 4 bases, and the junction held 3 bases outside the gene matches. The CDR3 region has the DNA TGTGCCAGCAGGGGACAGGGGGCGTCCACTGAAGCTTTCTTT. Translating gives CASRGQGASTEAFF.

The chain joins TRBV7-8 to TRBJ1-2; TRBD1 matches 7 bases. CDR3 length: 14 amino acids. J gave up 3 bases and V 5 bases, and 6 bases lay outside the gene matches. Germline CDR1 reads SGHVS; CDR2 reads FQNEAQ. In nucleotides, the CDR3 is TGTGCCAGCAGCCCTCGGACAGGTTACTATGGCTACACCTTC. This encodes CASSPRTGYYGYTF.

The rearrangement joins TRBV3-1 (or the pseudogene TRBV3-2) to TRBJ2-4, with 9 bases lining up with TRBD1. Trimming removed 1 base from V and 2 bases from J; junction bases left unmatched: 15. Germline assignment: CDR1 LGHDT and CDR2 YNNKEL (reference sequence). CDR3 length equals 20 residues. CDR3 sequence: CASSQAPGQGTAGTKNIQYF. The CDR3 DNA is TGTGCCAGCAGCCAAGCCCCTGGACAGGGGACGGCGGGAACCAAAAACATTCAGTACTTC.

This sequence joins TRBV9 and TRBJ2-6; D is undetermined. The V end lost 0 bases, the J end lost 0 bases, and 10 bases lay between the germline ends. CDR1 is SGDLS, CDR2 YYNGEE, per germline. The CDR3 is made up of 17 amino acids. CDR3 DNA sequence: TGTGCCAGCAGCGTAGCGAGGATTGCCTCTGGGGCCAACGTCCTGACTTTC. As protein: CASSVARIASGANVLTF.

The chain combines TRBV6-5 with TRBJ2-5; TRBD2 agrees at 10 bases. Germline-derived CDR1 and CDR2 are MNHEY and SVGAGI. The CDR3 is 15 amino acids. With 2 bases clipped from V and 2 bases from J, the junction kept 2 bases outside the gene matches. The CDR3: CASSYGLADQETQYF. For the CDR3, the DNA is TGTGCCAGCAGTTACGGACTAGCGGATCAAGAGACCCAGTACTTC.

The chain uses TRBV30 and TRBJ1-2, with 7 bases lining up with TRBD1. Germline loops: CDR1 GTSNPN, CDR2 SVGIG (reference sequence). CDR3 size: 15 residues. Germline trimming cut 3 bases from V and 8 bases from J; bases unmatched to any gene: 15. This CDR3 reads CAWSPSYRGFAGYTF. CDR3 DNA sequence: TGTGCCTGGAGCCCTTCCTACAGGGGCTTTGCGGGCTACACCTTC. Looking up the rest from reference TRBV30 and TRBJ1-2 gives the full variable domain: SQTIHQWPATLVQPVGSPLSLECTVEGTSNPNLYWYRQAAGRGLQLLFYSVGIGQISSEVPQNLSASRPQDRQFILSSKKLLLSDSGFYLCAWSPSYRGFAGYTFGSGTRLTVV.

This chain links TRBV10-3 with TRBJ2-5, with TRBD2 identical over 12 bases. The J segment lost 3 bases and the V segment lost 2 bases, leaving 1 base of the junction unmatched. Germline V gene sequence: CDR1 ENHRY, CDR2 SYGVKD. The CDR3 consists of 15 residues. CDR3 in DNA: TGTGCCATCAGTGAGAGACTAGCGGGAGAAGAGACCCAGTACTTC. Amino acid sequence: CAISERLAGEETQYF.

The chain couples TRBV25-1 to TRBJ1-6, with 7 positions matching TRBD1. Germline CDR1 is MGHDK and CDR2 is SYGVNS. V lost 4 bases and J lost 2; bases outside the gene matches: 11. This CDR3 has 18 residues. CDR3 nucleotides: TGTGCCAGCAGTGCCCATACCTCGGACAGGACCTATAATTCACCCCTCCACTTT. Translating it yields CASSAHTSDRTYNSPLHF.

V is TRBV5-4 and J is TRBJ2-1, with D perhaps matching TRBD1 (6 bases). V gave up 5 bases and J gave up 7 bases, with 10 bases separating them. The CDR3 loop spans 12 amino acids. Germline CDR1 and CDR2: SGHNT and YYREEE (reference sequence). The CDR3 DNA reads TGTGCCAGCAGAAATACAGGGAATGAGCAGTTCTTC. It yields the protein CASRNTGNEQFF.